The source of this TCR beta chain is a study of T cells after yellow fever vaccination. Broader study findings: The secondary response was weaker, and its peak arrived faster, on day 5 versus 15.

For TCR, cDNA came from 5'RACE template switching, which added a universal primer site and UMIs. From the 5' RACE reads, TCRdb called clonotypes with MiXCR, one entry per CDR3 protein. The sample consists of hundreds of thousands of distinct CDR3 sequences, 17% of them appearing once. This CDR3 contains 15 residues. CDR1 is SEHNR, CDR2 FQNEAQ, per germline (reference sequence). J lost 8 bases, V lost 5 bases, and 11 bases had no gene match. There are a few counts of this clonotype. Its antigen is undetermined. Sequencing used PBMCs, obtained 5 to 6 days after the first yellow fever vaccination. This sequence joins TRBV7-9 and TRBJ1-4, with 7 bases lining up with TRBD1. This clonotype was sampled from a man aged 18 to 29 who received the YFV17D yellow fever vaccine. CDR3 bases: TGTGCCAGCAGCGCAGAAGCTAAGGGGGCCGAAAAACTGTTTTTT. Residues: CASSAEAKGAEKLFF.